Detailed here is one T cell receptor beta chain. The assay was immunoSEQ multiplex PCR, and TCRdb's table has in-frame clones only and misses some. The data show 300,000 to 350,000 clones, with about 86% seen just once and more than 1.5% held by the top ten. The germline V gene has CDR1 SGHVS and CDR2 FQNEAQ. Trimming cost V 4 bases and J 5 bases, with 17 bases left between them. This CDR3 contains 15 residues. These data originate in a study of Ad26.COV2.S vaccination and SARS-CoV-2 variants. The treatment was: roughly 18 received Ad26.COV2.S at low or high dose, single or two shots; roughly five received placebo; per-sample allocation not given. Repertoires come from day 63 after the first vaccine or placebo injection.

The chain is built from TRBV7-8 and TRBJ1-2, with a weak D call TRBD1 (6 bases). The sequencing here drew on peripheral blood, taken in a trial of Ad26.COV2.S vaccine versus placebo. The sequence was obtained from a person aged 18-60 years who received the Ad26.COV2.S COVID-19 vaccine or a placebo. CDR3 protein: CASSSTGAQPYGYTF. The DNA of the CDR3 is TGTGCCAGCAGCTCTACGGGGGCGCAACCTTATGGCTACACCTTC.